This TCR beta chain emerged from a study of OX40 agonist ivuxolimab in advanced cancers. Profiled with immunoSEQ multiplex PCR; TCRdb holds only in-frame clones, not every one. This repertoire shows just under 35,000 clones, approximately 92% found once; its top ten account for around 30%. The source is an adult with an advanced solid tumor such as melanoma, head and neck, liver or kidney cancer. The input for sequencing was CD4+ or CD8+ T cells sorted from blood, taken in a trial of the OX40 agonist ivuxolimab.

The CDR3 spells CATFLRGSSYEQYF. The CDR3 nucleotides read TGTGCCACCTTCCTTAGGGGGAGCTCCTACGAGCAGTACTTC. The chain is built from TRBV5-6 and TRBJ2-7; maybe TRBD1 (6 bases). The CDR3 has 14 amino acids. Trimming removed 9 bases at V and 0 bases at J, with 16 bases between. Germline loops: CDR1 SGHDT, CDR2 YYEEEE.